Listed below are T cell receptor beta chains from one sample, sequenced in a study of T cell repertoires in cytomegalovirus infection. The antigens these receptors bind are not known. TCRdb fed the reads into MiXCR, producing one record per CDR3 protein. The top ten hold 13% of the sample, which has 350,000 to 400,000 distinct CDR3 sequences, about 35% seen once. Specimen: cultured PBMCs, collected from culture after CMV antigen stimulation. These TCRs come from a human donor in good health (CMV status not recorded). Some clones in this sample may be carry-over from other donors' samples. CDR3s include the opening cysteine and the closing phenylalanine or tryptophan. Fields, in order: V gene, J gene, D gene, clone size, CDR3 protein, CDR3 DNA. D genes are given only for firm matches. Size is stated for part of the rows, as once, few or many counts, or as a class when the clone is expanded.

TRBV12-3/TRBV12-4	TRBJ2-1	.	many	CASIYRDPYNEQFF	TGTGCCAGCATCTACCGGGACCCATACAATGAGCAGTTCTTC
TRBV7-2	TRBJ2-1	TRBD2	many	CASGLAGGVHNEQFF	TGTGCCAGCGGACTAGCGGGAGGCGTCCACAATGAGCAGTTCTTC
TRBV9	TRBJ1-3	.	.	CASSGESSRDGMTIYF	TGTGCCAGCAGCGGCGAATCTAGCCGGGACGGAATGACCATATATTTT
TRBV11-2	TRBJ2-1	TRBD2	.	CASSPPAGGYNEQFF	TGTGCCAGCAGCCCCCCTGCGGGAGGGTACAATGAGCAGTTCTTC
TRBV7-6	TRBJ1-2	.	.	CASSPGGQVSNYGYTF	TGTGCCAGCAGCCCCGGGGGGCAGGTCTCCAACTATGGCTACACCTTC
TRBV12-3/TRBV12-4	TRBJ2-1	.	.	CASNRGGEQFF	TGTGCCAGCAACCGAGGCGGTGAGCAGTTCTTC
TRBV7-9	TRBJ1-2	TRBD1	many	CASSSGQRYGYTF	TGTGCCAGCAGCTCGGGACAGCGCTATGGCTACACCTTC
TRBV7-9	TRBJ1-2	.	.	CASSPRAYGYTF	TGTGCCAGCAGCCCACGAGCCTATGGCTACACCTTC
TRBV7-9	TRBJ1-2	TRBD1	many	CASSSSGTGDRYTF	TGTGCCAGCAGCTCGAGCGGGACAGGGGATCGCTACACCTTC
TRBV30	TRBJ1-2	TRBD1	few	CAWMGTGMNYGYTF	TGTGCCTGGATGGGGACAGGGATGAACTATGGCTACACCTTC
TRBV7-2	TRBJ2-4	.	.	CASSYGQIKNIQYF	TGTGCCAGCAGCTACGGACAGATCAAAAACATTCAGTACTTC
TRBV7-2	TRBJ2-1	.	many	CASSFRLSYNEQFF	TGTGCCAGCAGCTTCCGTCTGTCCTACAATGAGCAGTTCTTC
TRBV28	TRBJ1-1	.	many	CASIDGGTTEAFF	TGTGCCAGCATCGATGGTGGGACCACTGAAGCTTTCTTT
TRBV6-5	TRBJ2-4	.	.	CASSQVGAGGWYF	TGTGCCAGCAGTCAAGTTGGTGCCGGCGGGTGGTACTTC
TRBV7-9	TRBJ2-5	.	.	CASSLAGDLKETQYF	TGTGCCAGCAGCTTAGCGGGGGACTTAAAAGAGACCCAGTACTTC
TRBV4-1	TRBJ2-3	.	.	CASSRTPGGGSTDTQYF	TGCGCCAGCAGCCGCACCCCGGGGGGCGGCAGCACAGATACGCAGTATTTT
TRBV7-2	TRBJ1-2	.	.	CASSFGNREGTAYGYTF	TGTGCCAGCAGCTTTGGTAACAGGGAGGGGACGGCCTATGGCTACACCTTC
TRBV11-1	TRBJ2-4	TRBD2	many	CASSSRAVGSGSWKNIQYF	TGTGCCAGCAGCTCGCGCGCCGTCGGGAGCGGGAGTTGGAAGAACATTCAGTACTTC
TRBV20-1	TRBJ2-3	.	.	CSARVTVTDTQYF	TGCAGTGCTAGAGTAACGGTTACAGATACGCAGTATTTT
TRBV29-1	TRBJ1-2	.	.	CSVEERQEGYTF	TGCAGCGTTGAAGAAAGGCAGGAGGGCTACACCTTC
TRBV6-4	TRBJ1-4	TRBD1	.	CASSLGTGHNEKLFF	TGTGCCAGCAGCCTTGGGACAGGGCATAATGAAAAACTGTTTTTT
TRBV6-1	TRBJ2-2	.	few	CASWNTGELFF	TGTGCCAGCTGGAACACCGGGGAGCTGTTTTTT
TRBV12-3/TRBV12-4	TRBJ2-4	TRBD1	.	CASSYDRGNIQYF	TGTGCCAGCAGTTATGACAGGGGGAACATTCAGTACTTC
TRBV7-2	TRBJ2-5	.	few	CASSLSYYGETQYF	TGTGCCAGCAGCTTATCATACTACGGAGAGACCCAGTACTTC
TRBV5-6	TRBJ2-3	TRBD1	.	CASSPRLTGWGTDTQYF	TGTGCCAGCAGCCCCCGACTGACAGGGTGGGGCACAGATACGCAGTATTTT
TRBV20-1	TRBJ2-5	.	.	CSARDIPGPETQYF	TGCAGTGCTAGAGATATACCCGGGCCGGAGACCCAGTACTTC
TRBV12-3/TRBV12-4	TRBJ1-2	.	once	CASSSLGANYGYIF	TGTGCCAGCAGTTCTTTGGGAGCTAACTATGGCTACATCTTC
TRBV4-1	TRBJ2-5	.	.	CASSQRAGGLQPETQYF	TGCGCCAGCAGCCAACGAGCGGGTGGACTCCAGCCAGAGACCCAGTACTTC
TRBV7-3	TRBJ2-2	TRBD2	few	CATSGLAGVGELFF	TGTGCCACTTCGGGACTAGCGGGAGTTGGGGAGCTGTTTTTT
TRBV20-1	TRBJ1-5	TRBD1	few	CSAATTGNQPQHF	TGCAGTGCTGCCACGACAGGGAATCAGCCCCAGCATTTT
TRBV20-1	TRBJ2-7	.	.	CSASWGEQYF	TGCAGTGCTAGCTGGGGCGAGCAGTACTTC